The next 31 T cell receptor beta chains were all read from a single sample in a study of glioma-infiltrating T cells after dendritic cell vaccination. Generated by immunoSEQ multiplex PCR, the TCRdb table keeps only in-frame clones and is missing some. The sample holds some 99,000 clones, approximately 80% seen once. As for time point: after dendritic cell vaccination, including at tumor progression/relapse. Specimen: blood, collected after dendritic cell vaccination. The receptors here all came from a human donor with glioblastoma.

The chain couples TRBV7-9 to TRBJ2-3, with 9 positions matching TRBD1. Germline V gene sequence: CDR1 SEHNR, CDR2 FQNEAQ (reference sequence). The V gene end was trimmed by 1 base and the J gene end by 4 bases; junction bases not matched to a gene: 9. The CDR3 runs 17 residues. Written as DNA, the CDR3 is TGTGCCAGCAGCTTAGGACACCCGGGACAGGGTGCAGATACGCAGTATTTT. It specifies CASSLGHPGQGADTQYF.

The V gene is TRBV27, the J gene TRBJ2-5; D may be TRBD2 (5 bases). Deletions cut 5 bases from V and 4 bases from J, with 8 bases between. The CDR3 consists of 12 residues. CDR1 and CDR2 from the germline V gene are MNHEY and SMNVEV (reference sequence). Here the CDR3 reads CASSQRGETQYF. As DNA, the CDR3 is TGTGCCAGCAGTCAACGGGGAGAGACCCAGTACTTC.

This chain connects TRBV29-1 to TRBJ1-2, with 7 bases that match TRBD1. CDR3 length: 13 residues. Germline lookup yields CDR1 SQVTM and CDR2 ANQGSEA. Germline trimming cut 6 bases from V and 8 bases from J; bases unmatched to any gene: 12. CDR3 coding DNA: TGCAGCGTCACAAAACCGAGAGGGGGCGGCTACACCTTC. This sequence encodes CSVTKPRGGGYTF.

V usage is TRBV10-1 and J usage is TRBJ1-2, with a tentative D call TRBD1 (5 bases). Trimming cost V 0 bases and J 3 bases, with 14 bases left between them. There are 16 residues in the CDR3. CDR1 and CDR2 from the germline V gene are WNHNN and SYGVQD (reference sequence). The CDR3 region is CASSESTRNRHYGYTF. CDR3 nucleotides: TGCGCCAGCAGTGAGTCGACCCGGAACAGGCACTATGGCTACACCTTC.

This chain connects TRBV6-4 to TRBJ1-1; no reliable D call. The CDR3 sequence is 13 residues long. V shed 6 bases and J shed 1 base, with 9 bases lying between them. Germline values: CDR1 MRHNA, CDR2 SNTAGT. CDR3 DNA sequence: TGTGCCAGCAGCACACAACGGAACACTGAAGCTTTCTTT. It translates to CASSTQRNTEAFF.

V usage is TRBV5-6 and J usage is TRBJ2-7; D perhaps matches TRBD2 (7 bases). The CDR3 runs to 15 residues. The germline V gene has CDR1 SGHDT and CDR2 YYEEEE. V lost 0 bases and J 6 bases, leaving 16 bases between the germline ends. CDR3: CASSLAGGQYREQYF. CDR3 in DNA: TGTGCCAGCAGCTTGGCGGGGGGCCAGTATCGCGAGCAGTACTTC. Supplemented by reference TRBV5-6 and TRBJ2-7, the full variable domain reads DAGVTQSPTHLIKTRGQQVTLRCSPKSGHDTVSWYQQALGQGPQFIFQYYEEEERQRGNFPDRFSGHQFPNYSSELNVNALLLGDSALYLCASSLAGGQYREQYFGPGTRLTVT.

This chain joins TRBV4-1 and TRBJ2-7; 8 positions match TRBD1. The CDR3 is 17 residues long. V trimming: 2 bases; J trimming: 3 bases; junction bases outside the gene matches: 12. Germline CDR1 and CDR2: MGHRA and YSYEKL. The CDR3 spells CASSQFLSGQGIYEQYF. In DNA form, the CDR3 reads TGCGCCAGCAGCCAATTCCTGTCAGGACAGGGTATCTACGAGCAGTACTTC.

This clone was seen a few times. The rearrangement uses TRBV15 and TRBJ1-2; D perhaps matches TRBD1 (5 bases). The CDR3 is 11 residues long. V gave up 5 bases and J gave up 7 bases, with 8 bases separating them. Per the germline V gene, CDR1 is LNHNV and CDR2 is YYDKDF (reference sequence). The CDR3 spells CATSQGGGYTF. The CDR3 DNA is TGTGCCACCAGCCAGGGCGGTGGCTACACCTTC.

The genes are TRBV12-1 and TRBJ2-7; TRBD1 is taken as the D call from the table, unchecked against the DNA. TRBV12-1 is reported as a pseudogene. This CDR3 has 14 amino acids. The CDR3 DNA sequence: TGTGCCAGCGGAAACAGGGGGCGTCTCTACGAGCAGTACTTC. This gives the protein CASGNRGRLYEQYF.

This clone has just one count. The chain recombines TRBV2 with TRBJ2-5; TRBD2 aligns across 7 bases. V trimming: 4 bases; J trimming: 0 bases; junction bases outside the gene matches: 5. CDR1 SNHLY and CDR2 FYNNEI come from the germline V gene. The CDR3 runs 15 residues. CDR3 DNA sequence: TGTGCCAGCAGTGGGAGCGGGGCCGACCAAGAGACCCAGTACTTC. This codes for CASSGSGADQETQYF. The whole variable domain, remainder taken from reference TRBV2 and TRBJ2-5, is EPEVTQTPSHQVTQMGQEVILRCVPISNHLYFYWYRQILGQKVEFLVSFYNNEISEKSEIFDDQFSVERPDGSNFTLKIRSTKLEDSAMYFCASSGSGADQETQYFGPGTRLLVL.

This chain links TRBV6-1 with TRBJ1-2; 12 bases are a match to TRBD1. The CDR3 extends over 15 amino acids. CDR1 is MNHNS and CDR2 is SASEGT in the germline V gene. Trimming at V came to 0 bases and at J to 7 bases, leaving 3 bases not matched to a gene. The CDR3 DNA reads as TGTGCCAGCAGTGAAGCGGGACAGGGGGCGCTTGGCTACACCTTC. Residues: CASSEAGQGALGYTF.

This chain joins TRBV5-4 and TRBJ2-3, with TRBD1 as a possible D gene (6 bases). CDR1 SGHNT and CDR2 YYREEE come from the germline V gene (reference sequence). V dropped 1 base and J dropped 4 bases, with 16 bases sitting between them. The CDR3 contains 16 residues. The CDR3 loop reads CASSLHTGRESDTQYF. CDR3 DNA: TGTGCCAGCAGCTTGCATACAGGGCGAGAGTCAGATACGCAGTATTTT.

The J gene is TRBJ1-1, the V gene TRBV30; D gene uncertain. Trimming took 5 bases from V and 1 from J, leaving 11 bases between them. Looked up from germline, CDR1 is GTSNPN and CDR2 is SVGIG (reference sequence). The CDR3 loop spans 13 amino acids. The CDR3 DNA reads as TGTGCCTGGGGGCTTAACAGGAACACTGAAGCTTTCTTT. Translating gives CAWGLNRNTEAFF.

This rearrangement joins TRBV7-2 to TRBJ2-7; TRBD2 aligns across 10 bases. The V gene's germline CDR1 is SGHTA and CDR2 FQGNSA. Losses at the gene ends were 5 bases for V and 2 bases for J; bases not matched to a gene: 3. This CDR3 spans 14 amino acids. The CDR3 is CASSRSGGPYEQYF. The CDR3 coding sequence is TGTGCCAGCAGCCGTAGCGGGGGGCCCTACGAGCAGTACTTC.

The CDR3 bases are TGTGCCAGCAGCGTATCCCTAGCGGGGGGGCTCGATACGCAGTATTTT. Translating it yields CASSVSLAGGLDTQYF. V usage is TRBV9 and J usage is TRBJ2-3; 12 bases map to TRBD2. V gave up 1 base and J gave up 6 bases; unmatched junction bases: 6. This CDR3 contains 16 residues. Germline V gives CDR1 SGDLS, CDR2 YYNGEE.

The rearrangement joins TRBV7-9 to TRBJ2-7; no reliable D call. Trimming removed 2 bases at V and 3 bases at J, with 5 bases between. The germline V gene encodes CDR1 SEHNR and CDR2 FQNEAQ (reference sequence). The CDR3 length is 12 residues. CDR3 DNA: TGTGCCAGCAGCTTACCGGGCTACGAGCAGTACTTC. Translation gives CASSLPGYEQYF.

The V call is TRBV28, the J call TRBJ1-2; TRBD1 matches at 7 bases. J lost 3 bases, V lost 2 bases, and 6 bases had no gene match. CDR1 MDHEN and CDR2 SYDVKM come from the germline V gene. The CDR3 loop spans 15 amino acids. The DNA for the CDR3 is TGTGCCAGCAGTTTAGTGGCAGGGGGGTACTATGGCTACACCTTC. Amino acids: CASSLVAGGYYGYTF.

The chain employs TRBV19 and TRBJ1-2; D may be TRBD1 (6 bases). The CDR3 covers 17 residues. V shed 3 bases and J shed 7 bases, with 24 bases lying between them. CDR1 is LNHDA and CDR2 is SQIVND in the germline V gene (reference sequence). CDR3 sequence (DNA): TGTGCCAGTAGTATCATCCAGGACCGTAATAGAGGGGGTGGCTACACCTTC. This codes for CASSIIQDRNRGGGYTF.

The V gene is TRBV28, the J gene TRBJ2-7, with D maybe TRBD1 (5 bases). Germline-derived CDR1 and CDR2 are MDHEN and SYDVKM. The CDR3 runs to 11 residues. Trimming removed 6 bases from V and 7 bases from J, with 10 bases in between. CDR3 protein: CASSQGWEQYF. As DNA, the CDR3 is TGTGCCAGCAGCCAGGGCTGGGAGCAGTACTTC.

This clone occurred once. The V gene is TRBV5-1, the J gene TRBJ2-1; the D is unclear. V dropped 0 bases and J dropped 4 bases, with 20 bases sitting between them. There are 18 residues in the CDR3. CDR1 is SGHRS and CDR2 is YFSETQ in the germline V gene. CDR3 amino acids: CASSLASRPPLGYNEQFF. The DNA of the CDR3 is TGCGCCAGCAGCTTGGCTAGTCGGCCCCCTCTCGGATACAATGAGCAGTTCTTC. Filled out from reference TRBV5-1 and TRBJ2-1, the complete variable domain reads KAGVTQTPRYLIKTRGQQVTLSCSPISGHRSVSWYQQTPGQGLQFLFEYFSETQRNKGNFPGRFSGRQFSNSRSEMNVSTLELGDSALYLCASSLASRPPLGYNEQFFGPGTRLTVL.

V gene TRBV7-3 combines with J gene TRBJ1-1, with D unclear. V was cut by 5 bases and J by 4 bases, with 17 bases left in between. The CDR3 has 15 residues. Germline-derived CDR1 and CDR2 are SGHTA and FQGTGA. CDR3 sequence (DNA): TGTGCCAGCAGCCGTCGTCTTACTTATGGCACTGAAGCTTTCTTT. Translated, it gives CASSRRLTYGTEAFF.

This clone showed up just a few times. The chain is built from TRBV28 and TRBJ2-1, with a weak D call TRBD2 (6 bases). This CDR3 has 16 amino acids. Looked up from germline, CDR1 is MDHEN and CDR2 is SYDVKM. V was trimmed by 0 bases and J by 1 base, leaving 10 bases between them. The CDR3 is CASSLWGTGSYNEQFF. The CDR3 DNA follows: TGTGCCAGCAGTTTATGGGGGACTGGGTCCTACAATGAGCAGTTCTTC.

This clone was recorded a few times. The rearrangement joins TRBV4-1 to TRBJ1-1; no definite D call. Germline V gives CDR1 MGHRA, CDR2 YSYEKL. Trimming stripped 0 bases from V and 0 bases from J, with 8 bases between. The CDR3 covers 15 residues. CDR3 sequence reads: CASSQEADMNTEAFF. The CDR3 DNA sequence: TGCGCCAGCAGCCAAGAGGCAGACATGAACACTGAAGCTTTCTTT.

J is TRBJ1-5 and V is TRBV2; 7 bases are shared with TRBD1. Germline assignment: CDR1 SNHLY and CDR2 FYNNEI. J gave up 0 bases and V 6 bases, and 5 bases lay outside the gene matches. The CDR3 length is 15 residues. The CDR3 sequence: CASRGTDYSNQPQHF. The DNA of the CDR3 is TGTGCCAGCAGGGGGACAGATTATAGCAATCAGCCCCAGCATTTT.

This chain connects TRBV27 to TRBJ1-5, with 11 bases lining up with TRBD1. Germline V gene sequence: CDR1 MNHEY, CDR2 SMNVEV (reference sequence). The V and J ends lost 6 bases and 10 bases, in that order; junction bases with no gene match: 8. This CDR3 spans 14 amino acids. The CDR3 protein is CASRLGTGGLPQHF. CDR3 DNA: TGTGCCAGCAGACTTGGGACAGGGGGTCTCCCCCAGCATTTT.

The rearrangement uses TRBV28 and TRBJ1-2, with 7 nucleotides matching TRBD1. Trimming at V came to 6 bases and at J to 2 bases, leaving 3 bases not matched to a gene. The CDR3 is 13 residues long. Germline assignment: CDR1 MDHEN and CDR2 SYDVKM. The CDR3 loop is CASSLGQNYGYTF. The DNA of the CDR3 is TGTGCCAGCAGCCTGGGACAGAACTATGGCTACACCTTC.

The CDR3 loop is CASSVGAGGYNEQFF. The CDR3 coding sequence is TGTGCCAGCAGCGTAGGGGCAGGGGGGTACAATGAGCAGTTCTTC. The rearrangement links TRBV9 to TRBJ2-1, with D tentatively TRBD1 (7 bases). Trimming removed 0 bases at V and 4 bases at J, with 11 bases between. Germline CDR1 SGDLS, CDR2 YYNGEE. The CDR3 runs to 15 residues.

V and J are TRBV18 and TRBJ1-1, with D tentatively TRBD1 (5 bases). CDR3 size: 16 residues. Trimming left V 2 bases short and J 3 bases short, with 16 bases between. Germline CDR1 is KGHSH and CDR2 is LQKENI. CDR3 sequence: CASSPSSGREDTEAFF. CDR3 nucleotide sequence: TGTGCCAGCTCACCAAGTAGCGGCAGGGAGGACACTGAAGCTTTCTTT.

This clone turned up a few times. The CDR3: CASSRTSGRQFF. DNA of the CDR3: TGTGCCAGCAGCCGCACTAGCGGGAGGCAGTTCTTC. The V gene is TRBV5-4, the J gene TRBJ2-1; 11 nucleotides agree with TRBD2. CDR3 length equals 12 residues. V was clipped by 4 bases and J by 12 bases; unmatched bases: 3. CDR1 is SGHNT, CDR2 YYREEE, per germline (reference sequence).

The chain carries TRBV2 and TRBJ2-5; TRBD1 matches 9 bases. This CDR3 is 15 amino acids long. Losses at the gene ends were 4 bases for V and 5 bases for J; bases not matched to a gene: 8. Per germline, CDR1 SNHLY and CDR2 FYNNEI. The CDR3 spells CASSGIGQGKETQYF. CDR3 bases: TGTGCCAGCAGTGGGATAGGACAGGGGAAGGAGACCCAGTACTTC.

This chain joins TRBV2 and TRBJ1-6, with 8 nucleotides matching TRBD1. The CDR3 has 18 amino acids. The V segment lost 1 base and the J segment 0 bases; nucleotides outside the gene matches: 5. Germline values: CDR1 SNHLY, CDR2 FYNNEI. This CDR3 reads CASSEGQGSSSYNSPLHF. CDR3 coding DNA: TGTGCCAGCAGTGAAGGACAGGGGTCAAGCTCCTATAATTCACCCCTCCACTTT.